This TCR beta chain emerged from a study of T cells in localized non-small cell lung cancer. Repertoires were generated with immunoSEQ multiplex PCR, while TCRdb's copy carries only in-frame clones and drops some. The data contain 30,000 to 45,000 clones, over 85% of them singletons. Points from the study as a whole: Clonality peaked in uninvolved adjacent lung rather than tumor. Only one tumor region went through sequencing, so heterogeneity may still be there. An association was observed between higher blood T cell density and longer overall survival. Adjacent lung was found to contain a median approximately 50 of the top 100 tumor clones.

About this clone itself: Its target is unknown.

This CDR3 has 15 amino acids. The chain is built from TRBV21-1 and TRBJ2-5; the D call of TRBD2 is as the table states it, not checked on the DNA. TRBV21-1 has pseudogene status. This specimen consisted of peripheral blood, obtained before any cancer treatment. The clonotype comes from an older female donor with stage I lung adenocarcinoma. CDR3 nucleotide sequence: TGTGCCAGCAGCCGACGACGTAGCCACGGGGAGACCCAGTACTTC. It translates to CASSRRRSHGETQYF.